This T cell receptor beta chain was sequenced for a study of OX40 agonist ivuxolimab in advanced cancers. About the study as a whole: Ivuxolimab was an agonistic, fully human IgG2 monoclonal antibody directed against OX40 (CD134), a costimulatory receptor. Intravenous ivuxolimab was administered to patients every 2 weeks at six dose levels: 0.01, 0.1, 0.3, 1.5, 3 and 10 mg/kg. Among the approximately 54 dose-escalation patients, about 19 had hepatocellular carcinoma, about 15 melanoma, 9 renal cell carcinoma and 9 head and neck cancer. The dose-escalation cohort was 82.7% male with a mean age of roughly 60 years, ranging from about 23 to 85. Prior anti-PD-1, anti-PD-L1 or anti-CTLA-4 therapy was permitted, and checkpoint inhibitors had been received by approximately 39% of dose-escalation patients. Partial responses occurred in three dose-escalation patients: two with cutaneous melanoma and one with hepatocellular carcinoma. The purpose of peripheral TCRbeta sequencing was to test whether ivuxolimab changed TCR sequence diversity and led to clonal T-cell expansion. The paper reports the monotherapy dose-escalation portion (N of about 56 patients) of the phase I ivuxolimab trial. Overall study outcomes, separate from this receptor: The antigen specificity of the peripheral T cells that underwent clonal expansion was not determined. At doses of 0.1 to 3.0 mg/kg, clonal expansion of both CD4+ and CD8+ blood T cells was observed from baseline to week 6. In the 0.1-3.0 mg/kg groups, partial responders were among the patients with the lowest normalized peripheral clonal expansion, particularly in CD8+ T cells. On average, CD8+ T cells showed more expanded clones than CD4+ T cells after ivuxolimab. Low levels of normalized T-cell clonal expansion were also seen in some nonresponding patients.

A note on this clone: Its specific antigen is unknown. No much larger clonotype is one base removed from it; base qualities were not supplied. Other DNA sequences from this sample encode an identical CDR3 as well.

Trimming removed 5 bases from V and 0 bases from J, leaving 7 bases between the germline ends. From the cysteine up to the phenylalanine, the CDR3 has a length of 13 residues. CDR3 DNA is the only sequence kept; it has 39 bases, read in frame from the first base. The CDR1 and CDR2 encoded by the germline V gene are SGHAT and FQNNGV. Patients with autoimmune disease history or receiving systemic immunosuppression were excluded from the trial. In every dose cohort, peripheral blood was drawn for TCR sequencing at baseline, cycle 4 day 1, and cycle 7 day 1. Samples were obtained from an open-label, multicenter, first-in-human phase I dose-escalation trial of ivuxolimab. Adults with locally advanced or metastatic head and neck squamous cell, hepatocellular, melanoma or renal cell carcinoma were enrolled in the trial. Before TCR sequencing, CD4+ and CD8+ T cells were separately sorted from peripheral blood.

Genomic DNA was extracted from sorted cells for sequencing of the TCRbeta CDR3 region. The immunoSEQ Assay was used to sequence the TCRbeta CDR3 regions. The table was pulled from immuneACCESS by TCRdb, which kept in-frame rearrangements only. Such tables lose some clones; where checked, under half of the loss comes from unresolved V genes, and the rest has no known cause. For this sample the table gives about 43,000 clones, of which 70% to 90% were detected only once. About 35% of the sample is held by the ten biggest clonotypes. The TCR sequence derives from an adult with an advanced solid tumor such as melanoma, head and neck, liver or kidney cancer. The source was CD4+ or CD8+ T cells sorted from blood, collected in a trial of the OX40 agonist ivuxolimab. The chain uses TRBV11-2 and TRBJ2-5; the best D guess is TRBD2, with 5 bases matching. The CDR3 reads CASSEGNQETQYF. The base sequence is TGTGCCAGCAGCGAGGGAAACCAAGAGACCCAGTACTTC.